Below, one TCR beta chain is given with its context. Its specificity is unknown. Trimming stripped 7 bases from V and 7 bases from J, with 18 bases between. The germline CDR1 and CDR2 sequences are SQVTM and ANQGSEA. The CDR3 extends over 13 amino acids. These data belong to a study of blood T cells in healthy people across ages. Through a sample-barcoded 5' primer and a J-beta primer mix, a second PCR was run for about 7 to 12 cycles. A template-switch adaptor with 12 random nucleotides tagged each cDNA molecule. TCRdb redid the calling of the 5' RACE reads with MiXCR, one entry per CDR3 protein. The profile covers some 1,000,000 distinct CDR3 sequences, with less than 25% appearing a single time and about 0.72% taken by the ten largest. Broader study findings: Both naive CD4+ cell counts and diversity were greater in long-lived donors than in aged donors. The fall in TCR beta diversity per million T cells was roughly linear with age.

These data were likewise used in another study, on T cells of mothers and their children. That source adds: The yield was over 9.5 million TCR beta CDR3 reads from each mother and a few million from each child.

Sequencing used blood. The rearrangement joins TRBV29-1 to TRBJ2-3; D may be TRBD2 (6 bases). The TCR originated in a girl aged 2 to 10 in good health. The CDR3, as DNA: TGCAGCGGGAGGGATACTCTGCGGAATACGCAGTATTTT. It specifies CSGRDTLRNTQYF.